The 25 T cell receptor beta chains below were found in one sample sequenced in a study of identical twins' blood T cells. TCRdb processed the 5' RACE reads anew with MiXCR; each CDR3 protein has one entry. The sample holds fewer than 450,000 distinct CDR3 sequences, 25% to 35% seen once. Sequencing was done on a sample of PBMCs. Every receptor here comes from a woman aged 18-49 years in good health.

The CDR3 is CASSYSPGDQETQYF. CDR3 DNA sequence: TGTGCCAGCAGTTACTCTCCGGGGGATCAAGAGACCCAGTACTTC. V gene TRBV6-2 or TRBV6-3 combines with J gene TRBJ2-5; a weak D match, TRBD2 (6 bases). CDR3 length: 15 residues. Germline CDR1 is MNHEY and CDR2 is SVGEGT. Trimming shortened V by 0 bases and J by 2 bases, and 10 bases separated the two germline ends.

CDR3 coding DNA: TGTGCCAGCAGAGGCAGGGAGGACGGCTATGGCTACACCTTC. This sequence encodes CASRGREDGYGYTF. This rearrangement joins TRBV9 to TRBJ1-2; possibly TRBD1 for D (5 bases). This CDR3 is built from 14 residues. V gave up 5 bases and J gave up 4 bases, with 15 bases separating them. CDR1 is SGDLS and CDR2 is YYNGEE in the germline V gene.

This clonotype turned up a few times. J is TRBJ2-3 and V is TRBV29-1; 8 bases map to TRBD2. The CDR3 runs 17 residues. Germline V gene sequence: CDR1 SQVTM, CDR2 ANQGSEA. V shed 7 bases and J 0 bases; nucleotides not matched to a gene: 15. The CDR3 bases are TGCAGCGGTGGACTCCGCGGGAGGCAATCTAGCACAGATACGCAGTATTTT. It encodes CSGGLRGRQSSTDTQYF.

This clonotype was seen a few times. CDR3 DNA: TGTGCCAGCAGTTACTCGGTCGAGGACTATGGCTACACCTTC. As protein: CASSYSVEDYGYTF. The rearrangement uses TRBV6-6 and TRBJ1-2; D uncertain. The CDR3 runs to 14 residues. V was trimmed by 0 bases and J by 3 bases, leaving 8 bases between them. CDR1 and CDR2 (germline): MNHNY, SVGAGI (reference sequence).

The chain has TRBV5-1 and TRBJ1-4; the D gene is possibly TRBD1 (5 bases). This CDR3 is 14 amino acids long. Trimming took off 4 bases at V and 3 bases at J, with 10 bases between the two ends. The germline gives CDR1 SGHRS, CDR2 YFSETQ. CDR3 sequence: CASSPTASNEKLFF. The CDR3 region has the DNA TGCGCCAGCAGCCCGACAGCTTCTAATGAAAAACTGTTTTTT.

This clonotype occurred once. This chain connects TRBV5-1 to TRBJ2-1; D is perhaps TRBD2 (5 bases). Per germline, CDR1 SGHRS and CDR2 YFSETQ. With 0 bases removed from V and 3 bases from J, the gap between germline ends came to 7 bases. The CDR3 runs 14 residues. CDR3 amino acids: CASSLGEGYNEQFF. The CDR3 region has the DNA TGCGCCAGCAGCTTGGGTGAGGGCTACAATGAGCAGTTCTTC.

The CDR3 DNA reads TGTGCCAGTAGTATTCAAAGAGGTGGGGTTAACTATGGCTACACCTTC. Residues: CASSIQRGGVNYGYTF. V and J are TRBV19 and TRBJ1-2; unclear D gene. Germline V gene lookup returns CDR1 LNHDA and CDR2 SQIVND (reference sequence). The V gene lost 3 bases and the J gene lost 1 base, with 15 bases spanning the gap. The CDR3 has 16 amino acids.

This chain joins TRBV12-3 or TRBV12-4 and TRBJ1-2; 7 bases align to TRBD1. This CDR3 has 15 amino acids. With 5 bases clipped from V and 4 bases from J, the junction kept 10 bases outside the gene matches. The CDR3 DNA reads TGTGCCAGCAGTCCCAAAGCGGGACAGCTCTATGGCTACACCTTC. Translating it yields CASSPKAGQLYGYTF.

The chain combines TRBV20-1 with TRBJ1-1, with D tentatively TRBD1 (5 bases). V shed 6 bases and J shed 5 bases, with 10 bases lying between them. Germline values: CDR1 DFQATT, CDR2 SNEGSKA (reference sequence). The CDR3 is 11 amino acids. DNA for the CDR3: TGCAGTGCGGGACTAGGGACTGAAGCTTTCTTT. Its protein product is CSAGLGTEAFF.

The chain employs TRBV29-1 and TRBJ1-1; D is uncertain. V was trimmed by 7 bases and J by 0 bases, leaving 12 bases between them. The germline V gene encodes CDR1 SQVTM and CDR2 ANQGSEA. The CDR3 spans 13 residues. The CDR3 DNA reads TGCAGCGCCGGACTGCTGATGAACACTGAAGCTTTCTTT. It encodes CSAGLLMNTEAFF.

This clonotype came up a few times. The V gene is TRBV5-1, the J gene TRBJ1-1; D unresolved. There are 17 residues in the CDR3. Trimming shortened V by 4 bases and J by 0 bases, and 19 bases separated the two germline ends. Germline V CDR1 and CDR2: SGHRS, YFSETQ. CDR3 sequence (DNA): TGCGCCAGCAGCCCCGGAATGGGCCAAGGCCTGAACACTGAAGCTTTCTTT. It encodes CASSPGMGQGLNTEAFF.

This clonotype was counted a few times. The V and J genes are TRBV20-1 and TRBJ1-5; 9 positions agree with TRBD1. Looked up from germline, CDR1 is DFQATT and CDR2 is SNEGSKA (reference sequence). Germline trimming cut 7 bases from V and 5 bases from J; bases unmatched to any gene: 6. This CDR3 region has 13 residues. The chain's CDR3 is CSVSTGGDQPQHF. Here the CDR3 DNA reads TGCAGTGTTTCGACAGGGGGAGATCAGCCCCAGCATTTT.

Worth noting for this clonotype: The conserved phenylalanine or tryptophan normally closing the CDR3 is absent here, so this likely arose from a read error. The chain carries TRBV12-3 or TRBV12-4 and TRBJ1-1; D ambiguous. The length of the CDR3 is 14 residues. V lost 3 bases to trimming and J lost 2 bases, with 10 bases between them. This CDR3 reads CASSFFGVNTEAFS. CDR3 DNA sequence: TGTGCCAGCAGTTTTTTTGGCGTAAACACTGAAGCTTTCTCT.

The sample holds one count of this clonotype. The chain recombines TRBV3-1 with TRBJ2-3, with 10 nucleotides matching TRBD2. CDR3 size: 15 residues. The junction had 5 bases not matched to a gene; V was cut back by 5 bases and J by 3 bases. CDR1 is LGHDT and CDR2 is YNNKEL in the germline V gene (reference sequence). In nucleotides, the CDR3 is TGTGCCAGCAGCTCTAGCGGGAGTCGTACAGATACGCAGTATTTT. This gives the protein CASSSSGSRTDTQYF.

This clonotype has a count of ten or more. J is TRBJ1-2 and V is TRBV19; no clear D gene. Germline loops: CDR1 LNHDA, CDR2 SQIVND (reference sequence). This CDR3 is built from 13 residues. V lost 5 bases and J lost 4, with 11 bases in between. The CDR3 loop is CASSPGLSYGYTF. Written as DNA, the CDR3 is TGTGCCAGTAGTCCCGGACTGAGCTATGGCTACACCTTC.

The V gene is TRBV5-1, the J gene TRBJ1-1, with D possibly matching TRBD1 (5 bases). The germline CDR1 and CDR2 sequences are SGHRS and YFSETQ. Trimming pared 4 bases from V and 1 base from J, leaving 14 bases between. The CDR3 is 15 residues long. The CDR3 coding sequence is TGCGCCAGCAGCCGGGGCGGCCATAGGAACACTGAAGCTTTCTTT. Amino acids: CASSRGGHRNTEAFF.

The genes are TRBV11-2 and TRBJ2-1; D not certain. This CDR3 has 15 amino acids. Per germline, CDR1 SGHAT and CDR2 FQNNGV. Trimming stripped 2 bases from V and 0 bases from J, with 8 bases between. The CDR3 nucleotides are TGTGCCAGCAGCTTAATTCTGAGCTCCTACAATGAGCAGTTCTTC. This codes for CASSLILSSYNEQFF.

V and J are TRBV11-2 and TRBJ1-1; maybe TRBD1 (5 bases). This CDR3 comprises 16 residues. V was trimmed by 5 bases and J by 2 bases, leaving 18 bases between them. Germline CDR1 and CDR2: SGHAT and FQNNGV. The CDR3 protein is CASSPGTYSFNTEAFF. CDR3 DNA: TGTGCCAGCAGCCCCGGGACTTACTCTTTTAACACTGAAGCTTTCTTT.

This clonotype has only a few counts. CDR3 in amino acids: CASSPGQNSDGYTF. As DNA, the CDR3 is TGCGCCAGCAGCCCCGGACAAAACTCGGATGGCTACACCTTC. The rearrangement joins TRBV5-1 to TRBJ1-2, with D possibly matching TRBD1 (5 bases). V was shortened by 4 bases and J by 6 bases, with 16 bases between the two germline ends. This CDR3 has 14 residues. CDR1 SGHRS and CDR2 YFSETQ come from the germline V gene. The complete variable domain, with remaining parts taken from reference TRBV5-1 and TRBJ1-2, reads KAGVTQTPRYLIKTRGQQVTLSCSPISGHRSVSWYQQTPGQGLQFLFEYFSETQRNKGNFPGRFSGRQFSNSRSEMNVSTLELGDSALYLCASSPGQNSDGYTFGSGTRLTVV.

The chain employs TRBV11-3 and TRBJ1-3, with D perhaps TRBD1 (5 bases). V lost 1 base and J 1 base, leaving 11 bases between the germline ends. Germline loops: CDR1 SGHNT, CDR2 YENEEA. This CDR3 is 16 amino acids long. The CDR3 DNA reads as TGTGCCAGCAGCTTAGCCCCAGGGCCTTCTGGAAACACCATATATTTT. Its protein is CASSLAPGPSGNTIYF. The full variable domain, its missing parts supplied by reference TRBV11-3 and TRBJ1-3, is EAGVVQSPRYKIIEKKQPVAFWCNPISGHNTLYWYLQNLGQGPELLIRYENEEAVDDSQLPKDRFSAERLKGVDSTLKIQPAELGDSAVYLCASSLAPGPSGNTIYFGEGSWLTVV.

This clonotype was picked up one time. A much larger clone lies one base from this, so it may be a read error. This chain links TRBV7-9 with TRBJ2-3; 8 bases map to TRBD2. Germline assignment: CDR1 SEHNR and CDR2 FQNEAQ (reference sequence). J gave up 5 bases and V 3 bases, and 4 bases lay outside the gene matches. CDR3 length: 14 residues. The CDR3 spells CASSFSGNIDTQYF. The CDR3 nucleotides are TGTGCCAGCAGCTTTAGCGGGAACATAGATACGCAGTATTTT. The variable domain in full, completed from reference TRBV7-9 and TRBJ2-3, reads DTGVSQNPRHKITKRGQNVTFRCDPISEHNRLYWYRQTLGQGPEFLTYFQNEAQLEKSRLLSDRFSAERPKGSFSTLEIQRTEQGDSAMYLCASSFSGNIDTQYFGPGTRLTVL.

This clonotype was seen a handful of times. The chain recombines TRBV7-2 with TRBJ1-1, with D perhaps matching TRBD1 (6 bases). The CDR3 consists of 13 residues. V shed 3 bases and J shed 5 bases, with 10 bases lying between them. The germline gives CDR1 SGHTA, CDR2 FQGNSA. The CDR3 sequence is CASSFKGGTEAFF. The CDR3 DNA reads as TGTGCCAGCAGCTTTAAAGGGGGGACTGAAGCTTTCTTT.

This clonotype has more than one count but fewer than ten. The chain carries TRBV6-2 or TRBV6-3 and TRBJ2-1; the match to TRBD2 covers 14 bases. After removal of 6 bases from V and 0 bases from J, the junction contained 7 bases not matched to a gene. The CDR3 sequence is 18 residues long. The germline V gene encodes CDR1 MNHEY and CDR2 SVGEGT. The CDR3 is CASRKRLAGGTSYNEQFF. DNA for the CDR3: TGTGCCAGCAGAAAACGACTAGCGGGAGGGACCTCCTACAATGAGCAGTTCTTC.

CDR3 nucleotide sequence: TGTGCCAGTAGTCCAACAGGGATCGTGATCCCCTACGAGCAGTACTTC. Amino acid sequence: CASSPTGIVIPYEQYF. The gene calls are TRBV19 and TRBJ2-7; a weak D match, TRBD1 (6 bases). Looked up from germline, CDR1 is LNHDA and CDR2 is SQIVND (reference sequence). V lost 5 bases, J lost 2 bases, and 19 bases lay in between. The CDR3 covers 16 residues.

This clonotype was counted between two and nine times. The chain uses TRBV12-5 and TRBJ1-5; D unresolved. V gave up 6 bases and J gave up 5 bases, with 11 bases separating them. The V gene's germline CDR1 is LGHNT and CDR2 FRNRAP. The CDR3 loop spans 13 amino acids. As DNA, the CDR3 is TGTGCTAGTGGACGGACTGCTGATCAGCCCCAGCATTTT. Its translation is CASGRTADQPQHF.